This T cell receptor (beta chain) was sequenced during a study of beta chain features in type 1 diabetes. Sorting based on CD45RO/CCR7/CD25/CD127/CD95/CD27 separated CD4+ naive, central memory, regulatory and stem cell-like memory cells. Expressed TCRB transcripts were sequenced because the isolated RNA had all been reverse transcribed beforehand. The protocol was immunoSEQ multiplex PCR, while the TCRdb copy is restricted to in-frame clones and leaves out a portion. There are 200,000 to 300,000 clones in the sample; about 71% occur only once, and approximately 0.053% lies in the top ten. The V and J ends lost 6 bases and 5 bases, in that order; junction bases with no gene match: 10. Germline-derived CDR1 and CDR2 are PRHDT and FYEKMQ (reference sequence). This CDR3 has 14 residues.

This rearrangement joins TRBV13 to TRBJ2-7; 7 bases match TRBD2. The sequenced sample was naive CD4+ T cells from blood. The sequence was collected from a man aged 25-45 years in good health. Here the CDR3 reads CASRLAREANEQYF. The CDR3 nucleotides are TGTGCCAGCAGACTAGCGAGAGAGGCTAACGAGCAGTACTTC. The complete variable domain, with remaining parts taken from reference TRBV13 and TRBJ2-7, reads AAGVIQSPRHLIKEKRETATLKCYPIPRHDTVYWYQQGPGQDPQFLISFYEKMQSDKGSIPDRFSAQQFSDYHSELNMSSLELGDSALYFCASRLAREANEQYFGPGTRLTVT.